The 21 T cell receptor beta chains in this list originate from one sample, sequenced in a study of cytomegalovirus exposure and HLA in healthy donors. 60 Vbeta and 13 Jbeta primers were used in PCR. The assay was immunoSEQ multiplex PCR, and TCRdb's table has in-frame clones only and misses some. The top ten clones hold less than 2% of a sample with 150,000 to 250,000 clones, about 80% of them seen once. Sequencing was performed on PBMCs. These receptors all come from a man aged 25-45 years in good health and CMV-seronegative.

The chain combines TRBV10-1 with TRBJ2-5; maybe TRBD2 (6 bases). CDR1 is WNHNN, CDR2 SYGVQD, per germline (reference sequence). V dropped 2 bases and J dropped 1 base, with 14 bases sitting between them. This CDR3 is built from 16 residues. The CDR3 DNA follows: TGCGCCAGCAGTGAGGGCCCAGCGGGCCTCCAAGAGACCCAGTACTTC. The encoded protein is CASSEGPAGLQETQYF.

This chain links TRBV7-9 with TRBJ2-5, with TRBD1 matching over 8 bases. The V gene's germline CDR1 is SEHNR and CDR2 FQNEAQ (reference sequence). This CDR3 is 14 amino acids long. The J segment lost 5 bases and the V segment lost 4 bases, leaving 6 bases of the junction unmatched. CDR3 DNA: TGTGCCAGCAGCTCCGGACAGGGCGGGGAGACCCAGTACTTC. It specifies CASSSGQGGETQYF.

Only one count was recorded for this clone. The V and J genes are TRBV4-2 and TRBJ2-1, with D possibly being TRBD2 (6 bases). The V end lost 2 bases, the J end lost 6 bases, and 17 bases lay between the germline ends. Germline V lookup: CDR1 LGHNA, CDR2 YNFKEQ. The length of the CDR3 is 16 residues. The CDR3 region has the DNA TGTGCCAGCAGCCAACGGACGGGAGCGGCCGGCAATGAGCAGTTCTTC. This codes for CASSQRTGAAGNEQFF.

The chain joins TRBV27 to TRBJ2-4; D call uncertain. Trimming stripped 1 base from V and 0 bases from J, with 10 bases between. The CDR3 runs to 16 residues. Germline lookup yields CDR1 MNHEY and CDR2 SMNVEV (reference sequence). CDR3 sequence (DNA): TGTGCCAGCAGTTTATTGAGCCGGAGAGCCAAAAACATTCAGTACTTC. Its protein is CASSLLSRRAKNIQYF.

The rearrangement joins TRBV5-6 to TRBJ1-2; a possible D gene is TRBD1 (5 bases). CDR1 and CDR2 (germline): SGHDT, YYEEEE. Trimming cost V 2 bases and J 6 bases, with 23 bases left between them. The CDR3 has 17 residues. The CDR3 loop is CASSFSAWGDWRDGYTF. CDR3 sequence (DNA): TGTGCCAGCAGCTTTAGTGCCTGGGGGGACTGGAGGGATGGCTACACCTTC.

V is TRBV6-4 and J is TRBJ1-5, with TRBD1 matching 7 bases. The CDR3 runs to 14 residues. Germline V gene lookup returns CDR1 MRHNA and CDR2 SNTAGT. The trim removed 6 bases at V and 3 bases at J, leaving 5 bases unmatched. The DNA for the CDR3 is TGTGCCAGCAGCCCAACAGGGGACAATCAGCCCCAGCATTTT. Translation: CASSPTGDNQPQHF.

V and J are TRBV6-1 and TRBJ2-5; TRBD2 aligns across 12 bases. The CDR3 has 15 amino acids. The J segment lost 5 bases and the V segment lost 6 bases, leaving 7 bases of the junction unmatched. Germline CDR1 and CDR2: MNHNS and SASEGT. The CDR3 here is CASRQGTSGRETQYF. CDR3 DNA sequence: TGTGCCAGCAGGCAGGGGACTAGCGGGCGCGAGACCCAGTACTTC.

This chain uses TRBV18 with TRBJ1-2; D is undetermined. The germline CDR1 and CDR2 sequences are KGHSH and LQKENI. Trimming took 3 bases from V and 2 from J, leaving 16 bases between them. This CDR3 spans 16 amino acids. In nucleotides, the CDR3 is TGTGCCAGCTCACCGATCCGAGCGCGGGAAAACTATGGCTACACCTTC. Encoded protein: CASSPIRARENYGYTF. Based on the CDR3 plus reference TRBV18 and TRBJ1-2, the full variable domain is NAGVMQNPRHLVRRRGQEARLRCSPMKGHSHVYWYRQLPEEGLKFMVYLQKENIIDESGMPKERFSAEFPKEGPSILRIQQVVRGDSAAYFCASSPIRARENYGYTFGSGTRLTVV.

CDR3 nucleotide sequence: TGCGCCAGCAGTGAGTCGTTAGCGGGATACTACAATGAGCAGTTCTTC. It is translated as CASSESLAGYYNEQFF. The chain uses TRBV10-2 and TRBJ2-1, with TRBD2 matching over 8 bases. CDR3 length: 16 amino acids. V shed 0 bases, J shed 3 bases, and the junction held 4 bases outside the gene matches. Germline CDR1 WSHSY, CDR2 SAAADI.

The chain employs TRBV6-1 and TRBJ2-1, with a possible D match to TRBD1 (6 bases). The germline V and J ends were trimmed by 5 bases and 8 bases, with 19 bases remaining between them. Germline V CDR1 and CDR2: MNHNS, SASEGT. CDR3 length equals 15 residues. This CDR3 is CASSPSWDIGHEQFF. CDR3 DNA: TGTGCCAGCAGTCCTTCTTGGGACATCGGGCATGAGCAGTTCTTC.

The rearrangement links TRBV9 to TRBJ1-1; D is perhaps TRBD1 (6 bases). This CDR3 is built from 14 residues. V lost 7 bases to trimming and J lost 0 bases, with 13 bases between them. Per the germline V gene, CDR1 is SGDLS and CDR2 is YYNGEE. The DNA for the CDR3 is TGTGCCAGCGACCTACAGGGCATGAACACTGAAGCTTTCTTT. This sequence encodes CASDLQGMNTEAFF.

The V gene is TRBV7-9, the J gene TRBJ2-1, with 8 positions matching TRBD2. Germline V gives CDR1 SEHNR, CDR2 FQNEAQ (reference sequence). The trim removed 6 bases at V and 6 bases at J, leaving 13 bases unmatched. The CDR3 spans 16 residues. Written as DNA, the CDR3 is TGTGCCAGCAGGCCGACCGGGACTAGTCGTTCCAATGAGCAGTTCTTC. Its translation is CASRPTGTSRSNEQFF.

A few counts support this clone. This chain uses TRBV28 with TRBJ1-5; possible D gene TRBD1, 6 bases. The V and J ends lost 5 bases and 6 bases respectively, with 20 bases between them. Germline V gene data show CDR1 as MDHEN and CDR2 as SYDVKM. The CDR3 is made up of 16 amino acids. The CDR3, as DNA: TGTGCCAGCAGTCTCTCGGGGAGGGGGTTGAGTCAGCCCCAGCATTTT. This gives the protein CASSLSGRGLSQPQHF.

The chain carries TRBV27 and TRBJ2-2; maybe TRBD2 (6 bases). This CDR3 has 16 residues. Deletions cut 5 bases from V and 3 bases from J, with 16 bases between. Germline assignment: CDR1 MNHEY and CDR2 SMNVEV (reference sequence). The CDR3 sequence: CASSPGPGLDTGELFF. The CDR3 DNA reads as TGTGCCAGCAGTCCCGGACCGGGACTCGACACCGGGGAGCTGTTTTTT.

This clone has only one observation. The CDR3 loop reads CASSGSGTGGDETQYF. In nucleotides, the CDR3 is TGCGCCAGCAGTGGTTCCGGGACAGGGGGCGATGAGACCCAGTACTTC. The chain employs TRBV10-1 and TRBJ2-5; 12 positions agree with TRBD1. From germline, CDR1 is WNHNN and CDR2 SYGVQD (reference sequence). V lost 4 bases, J lost 5 bases, and 8 bases stayed unmatched. The CDR3 consists of 16 residues.

The J gene is TRBJ2-7, the V gene TRBV2; 7 bases align to TRBD2. CDR3 length equals 13 residues. The V gene end was trimmed by 7 bases and the J gene end by 3 bases; junction bases not matched to a gene: 6. Germline V gene sequence: CDR1 SNHLY, CDR2 FYNNEI. The CDR3 protein is CASTTSPGYEQYF. The CDR3 DNA is TGTGCCAGCACGACTAGCCCCGGCTACGAGCAGTACTTC.

This clone was detected only once. The rearrangement uses TRBV7-9 and TRBJ2-7, with TRBD1 matching 11 bases. CDR1 and CDR2 (germline): SEHNR, FQNEAQ (reference sequence). The CDR3 has 13 residues. Germline trimming cut 8 bases from V and 5 bases from J; bases unmatched to any gene: 5. The CDR3 is CASGPGQGDEQYF. The CDR3 DNA reads as TGTGCCAGCGGACCGGGACAGGGGGACGAGCAGTACTTC. The full variable domain, rest sourced from reference TRBV7-9 and TRBJ2-7, is DTGVSQNPRHKITKRGQNVTFRCDPISEHNRLYWYRQTLGQGPEFLTYFQNEAQLEKSRLLSDRFSAERPKGSFSTLEIQRTEQGDSAMYLCASGPGQGDEQYFGPGTRLTVT.

The chain links TRBV11-2 to TRBJ2-2, with 7 bases fitting TRBD2. The CDR3 runs 16 residues. The trim removed 3 bases at V and 4 bases at J, leaving 8 bases unmatched. Germline values: CDR1 SGHAT, CDR2 FQNNGV. The CDR3 nucleotides read TGTGCCAGCAGCTTTCGTTGGCTAGCGGCCACCGGGGAGCTGTTTTTT. It specifies CASSFRWLAATGELFF.

The gene calls are TRBV27 and TRBJ1-4; D might be TRBD1 (5 bases). V lost 5 bases, J lost 8 bases, and 12 bases lay in between. This CDR3 region has 13 residues. Germline CDR1 MNHEY, CDR2 SMNVEV (reference sequence). The DNA for the CDR3 is TGTGCCAGCAGTGGATTGGGGGGGGAAAAACTGTTTTTT. This codes for CASSGLGGEKLFF.

The rearrangement uses TRBV9 and TRBJ2-3; tentatively, D is TRBD2 (6 bases). Germline loops: CDR1 SGDLS, CDR2 YYNGEE. Trimming left V 4 bases short and J 0 bases short, with 15 bases between. The CDR3 extends over 16 amino acids. The DNA of the CDR3 is TGTGCCAGCAGCCCATATAGCGGAGCGAGCACAGATACGCAGTATTTT. This gives the protein CASSPYSGASTDTQYF.

This rearrangement joins TRBV5-4 to TRBJ2-3, with 8 bases aligning to TRBD2. CDR1 SGHNT and CDR2 YYREEE come from the germline V gene (reference sequence). V lost 1 base, J lost 1 base, and 8 bases stayed unmatched. CDR3 length equals 17 residues. Here the CDR3 reads CASSLRLAGDGTDTQYF. DNA for the CDR3: TGTGCCAGCAGCTTGAGGCTAGCGGGTGACGGCACAGATACGCAGTATTTT.